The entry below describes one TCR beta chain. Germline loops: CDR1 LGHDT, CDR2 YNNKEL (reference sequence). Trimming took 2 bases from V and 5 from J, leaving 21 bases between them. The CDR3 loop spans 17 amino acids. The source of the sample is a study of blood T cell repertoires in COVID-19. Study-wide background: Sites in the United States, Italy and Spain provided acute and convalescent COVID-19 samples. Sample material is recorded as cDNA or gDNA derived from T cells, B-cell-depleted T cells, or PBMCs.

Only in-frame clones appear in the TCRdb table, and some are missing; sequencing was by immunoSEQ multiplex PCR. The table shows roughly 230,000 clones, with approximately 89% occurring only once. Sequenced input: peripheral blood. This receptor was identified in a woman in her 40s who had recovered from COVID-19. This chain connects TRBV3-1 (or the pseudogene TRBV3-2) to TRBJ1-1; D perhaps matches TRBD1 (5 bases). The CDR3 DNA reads TGTGCCAGCAGCCAACAAACCGCTGCGGGGGGTTGGACTGAAGCTTTCTTT. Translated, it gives CASSQQTAAGGWTEAFF.